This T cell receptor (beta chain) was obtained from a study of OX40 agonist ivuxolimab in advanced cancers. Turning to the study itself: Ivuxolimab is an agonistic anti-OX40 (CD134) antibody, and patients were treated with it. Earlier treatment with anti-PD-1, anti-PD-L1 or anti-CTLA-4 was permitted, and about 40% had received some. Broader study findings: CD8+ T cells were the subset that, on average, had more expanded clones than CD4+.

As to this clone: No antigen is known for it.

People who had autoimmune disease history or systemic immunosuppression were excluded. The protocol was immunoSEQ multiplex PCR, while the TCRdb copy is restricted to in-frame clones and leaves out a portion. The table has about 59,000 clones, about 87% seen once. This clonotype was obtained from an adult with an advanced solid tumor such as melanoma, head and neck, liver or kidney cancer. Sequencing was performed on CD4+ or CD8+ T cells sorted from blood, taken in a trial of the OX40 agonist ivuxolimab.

CDR3 coding DNA: TGTGCCATCAGCGACAGGGGGAACACTGAAGCTTTCTTT. Translating it yields CAISDRGNTEAFF. The V call is TRBV10-3, the J call TRBJ1-1; 8 nucleotides match TRBD1. Germline V lookup: CDR1 ENHRY, CDR2 SYGVKD. V shed 6 bases and J 1 base; nucleotides not matched to a gene: 1. This CDR3 comprises 13 residues.